Below are 27 T cell receptor beta chains sequenced from a single sample in a study of CD8+ T cells in alopecia areata. In each case, RNA was isolated and then reverse transcribed into cDNA as the sequencing template. Libraries were prepared by immunoSEQ multiplex PCR; TCRdb keeps only in-frame clonotypes and omits some of them. In the table there are 30,000 to 40,000 clones, 70% to 80% of which are singletons. The sequencing input was NKG2D-low CD8+ T cells sorted from blood. These receptor sequences come from a human donor with alopecia areata.

The genes are TRBV14 and TRBJ2-1; 8 bases are a match to TRBD2. The CDR3 is made up of 15 amino acids. After removal of 4 bases from V and 6 bases from J, the junction contained 8 bases not matched to a gene. Germline CDR1 reads SGHDN; CDR2 reads FVKESK. The CDR3 DNA follows: TGTGCCAGCAGCCGCGTGGCTAGCGGGTTCAATGAGCAGTTCTTC. This gives the protein CASSRVASGFNEQFF.

This chain joins TRBV29-1 and TRBJ1-2; D unclear. The V and J ends lost 7 bases and 0 bases respectively, with 12 bases between them. Germline loops: CDR1 SQVTM, CDR2 ANQGSEA. The CDR3 spans 13 residues. This chain's CDR3 is CSAEPAANYGYTF. As DNA, the CDR3 is TGCAGCGCAGAGCCCGCAGCTAACTATGGCTACACCTTC.

This chain links TRBV29-1 with TRBJ2-7; D call uncertain. CDR1 and CDR2 from the germline V gene are SQVTM and ANQGSEA. This CDR3 has 13 amino acids. V was clipped by 4 bases and J by 0 bases, with 10 bases between them. The DNA for the CDR3 is TGCAGCGTTGGTCGCCAGAGCTCCTACGAGCAGTACTTC. It encodes CSVGRQSSYEQYF.

This chain connects TRBV14 to TRBJ2-5; no firm D call. This CDR3 contains 13 residues. Trimming cost V 0 bases and J 7 bases, with 9 bases left between them. Germline assignment: CDR1 SGHDN and CDR2 FVKESK. The CDR3, as DNA: TGTGCCAGCAGCCAAGAAGTAGAGGTGACCCAGTACTTC. Encoded protein: CASSQEVEVTQYF.

The chain is built from TRBV6-5 and TRBJ2-7; the D is unclear. The CDR3 consists of 13 residues. Germline V gene lookup returns CDR1 MNHEY and CDR2 SVGAGI. The V and J ends lost 0 bases and 5 bases respectively, with 8 bases between them. The CDR3 DNA follows: TGTGCCAGCAGTTACTCGGCCGGAAACGAGCAGTACTTC. It yields the protein CASSYSAGNEQYF.

This chain's CDR3 is CASSQGTSGAYNEQFF. The CDR3 coding sequence is TGTGCCAGCAGCCAAGGGACTAGCGGAGCCTACAATGAGCAGTTCTTC. V is TRBV4-2 and J is TRBJ2-1; 10 bases are shared with TRBD2. J gave up 2 bases and V 1 base, and 2 bases lay outside the gene matches. This CDR3 is 16 amino acids long. The V gene's germline CDR1 is LGHNA and CDR2 YNFKEQ.

V usage is TRBV4-3 and J usage is TRBJ1-2; D may be TRBD1 (5 bases). V lost 0 bases to trimming and J lost 2 bases, with 22 bases between them. Per the germline V gene, CDR1 is LGHNA and CDR2 is YSLEER. This CDR3 spans 19 amino acids. CDR3 residues: CASSQDVDLGDRSNYGYTF. The CDR3 bases are TGCGCCAGCAGCCAAGATGTTGATCTAGGGGATAGATCGAACTATGGCTACACCTTC.

The chain carries TRBV6-4 and TRBJ2-5, with a weak D call TRBD1 (5 bases). CDR3 length: 14 residues. Germline lookup yields CDR1 MRHNA and CDR2 SNTAGT. The V and J ends lost 3 bases and 5 bases respectively, with 13 bases between them. Here the CDR3 reads CASSEGPGLETQYF. CDR3 nucleotide sequence: TGTGCCAGCAGTGAAGGTCCAGGGTTGGAGACCCAGTACTTC.

This clone occurred once. This chain joins TRBV30 and TRBJ2-1, with D unclear. The CDR3 has 13 residues. Looked up from germline, CDR1 is GTSNPN and CDR2 is SVGIG (reference sequence). V lost 4 bases and J lost 8, with 15 bases in between. The CDR3 loop reads CAWNPGGRDEQFF. The CDR3 coding sequence is TGTGCCTGGAATCCGGGCGGACGGGATGAGCAGTTCTTC.

This sequence joins TRBV27 and TRBJ2-1; 11 bases line up with TRBD2. Germline V gene sequence: CDR1 MNHEY, CDR2 SMNVEV (reference sequence). V was pared by 5 bases and J by 4 bases, with 4 bases of the junction left unmatched. The length of the CDR3 is 15 residues. CDR3 region: CASSRTSGPYNEQFF. CDR3 DNA sequence: TGTGCCAGCAGTAGGACTAGCGGGCCTTACAATGAGCAGTTCTTC.

The gene calls are TRBV4-3 and TRBJ2-7, with D uncertain. This CDR3 is 14 amino acids long. The germline V gene encodes CDR1 LGHNA and CDR2 YSLEER. The V gene lost 0 bases and the J gene lost 3 bases, with 9 bases spanning the gap. The CDR3 protein is CASSQDGESYEQYF. CDR3 coding DNA: TGCGCCAGCAGCCAAGATGGGGAAAGCTACGAGCAGTACTTC.

This clone was picked up one time. The CDR3 region has the DNA TGCAGCGTCTCCGGACTAGCGGGAGACTGGTACAATGAGCAGTTCTTC. Its protein product is CSVSGLAGDWYNEQFF. The gene calls are TRBV29-1 and TRBJ2-1; the match to TRBD2 covers 13 bases. CDR1 and CDR2 from the germline V gene are SQVTM and ANQGSEA. CDR3 length: 16 amino acids. The trim removed 6 bases at V and 4 bases at J, leaving 9 bases unmatched.

The sample holds a few counts of this clone. V usage is TRBV13 and J usage is TRBJ2-5; either TRBD1 or TRBD2 may fit D (5 bases each). The ends were cut back, 0 bases at V and 4 bases at J, with 15 bases in the middle. The CDR3 consists of 16 residues. The germline gives CDR1 PRHDT, CDR2 FYEKMQ (reference sequence). The DNA for the CDR3 is TGTGCCAGCAGCTTAGGCCTGGTAGGGGCGGGAGAGACCCAGTACTTC. It specifies CASSLGLVGAGETQYF. The complete variable domain, with remaining parts taken from reference TRBV13 and TRBJ2-5, reads AAGVIQSPRHLIKEKRETATLKCYPIPRHDTVYWYQQGPGQDPQFLISFYEKMQSDKGSIPDRFSAQQFSDYHSELNMSSLELGDSALYFCASSLGLVGAGETQYFGPGTRLLVL.

The genes are TRBV12-5 and TRBJ1-3; D remains unclear. From germline, CDR1 is LGHNT and CDR2 FRNRAP. Deletions cut 3 bases from V and 1 base from J, with 7 bases between. The CDR3 loop spans 14 amino acids. DNA of the CDR3: TGTGCTAGTGGTTTACCGGGATCTGGAAACACCATATATTTT. It specifies CASGLPGSGNTIYF.

This clone was observed a handful of times. This chain connects TRBV6-6 to TRBJ2-2; tentatively, D is TRBD1 (5 bases). The CDR3 is made up of 10 amino acids. Trimming took off 7 bases at V and 8 bases at J, with 5 bases between the two ends. Germline V gives CDR1 MNHNY, CDR2 SVGAGI (reference sequence). CDR3 DNA: TGTGCCAGCAAGGGGGGGGAGCTGTTTTTT. Translation gives CASKGGELFF.

The V and J genes are TRBV7-9 and TRBJ1-1; possible D gene TRBD1, 5 bases. The CDR3 spans 17 residues. The V end lost 5 bases, the J end lost 5 bases, and 24 bases lay between the germline ends. Germline V gene lookup returns CDR1 SEHNR and CDR2 FQNEAQ (reference sequence). The CDR3 is CASSQSGPMMGGTEAFF. The CDR3 coding sequence is TGTGCCAGCAGCCAGTCTGGGCCCATGATGGGGGGGACTGAAGCTTTCTTT.

This sequence joins TRBV19 and TRBJ2-7; 7 bases agree with TRBD2. This CDR3 contains 14 residues. V shed 5 bases, J shed 0 bases, and the junction held 4 bases outside the gene matches. CDR1 is LNHDA, CDR2 SQIVND, per germline (reference sequence). The CDR3 DNA sequence: TGTGCCAGTAGTCTCGGCGGGAGCTCCTACGAGCAGTACTTC. As protein: CASSLGGSSYEQYF.

The chain employs TRBV6-5 and TRBJ1-4; D remains unclear. Trimming removed 6 bases from V and 8 bases from J, with 10 bases in between. The length of the CDR3 is 12 residues. Germline V gene sequence: CDR1 MNHEY, CDR2 SVGAGI. Here the CDR3 DNA reads TGTGCCAGCAGGGACCGTCGGGAAAAACTGTTTTTT. Its protein product is CASRDRREKLFF.

The chain links TRBV6-1 to TRBJ1-1; 8 bases match TRBD1. The trim removed 1 base at V and 4 bases at J, leaving 5 bases unmatched. Germline V gene data show CDR1 as MNHNS and CDR2 as SASEGT. The CDR3 consists of 15 residues. This CDR3 reads CASSEDGTGGTEAFF. CDR3 nucleotides: TGTGCCAGCAGTGAAGATGGTACAGGGGGCACTGAAGCTTTCTTT.

The V and J genes are TRBV7-9 and TRBJ1-2, with a tentative D call TRBD1 (5 bases). The germline V gene has CDR1 SEHNR and CDR2 FQNEAQ (reference sequence). Trimming took 5 bases from V and 4 from J, leaving 11 bases between them. This CDR3 has 13 amino acids. This chain's CDR3 is CASSRDRSYGYTF. The CDR3 nucleotides read TGTGCCAGCAGCCGCGACAGATCCTATGGCTACACCTTC.

The chain has TRBV4-3 and TRBJ1-2; a weak D match, TRBD1 (6 bases). Trimming took off 0 bases at V and 5 bases at J, with 13 bases between the two ends. The germline V gene has CDR1 LGHNA and CDR2 YSLEER. The CDR3 has 15 amino acids. The CDR3 reads CASSQDRGENYGYTF. The CDR3 DNA reads TGCGCCAGCAGCCAAGACAGGGGAGAGAATTATGGCTACACCTTC.

This chain connects TRBV7-9 to TRBJ2-2; D is ambiguous. The germline V and J ends were trimmed by 5 bases and 6 bases, with 13 bases remaining between them. Germline V gene data show CDR1 as SEHNR and CDR2 as FQNEAQ (reference sequence). The CDR3 has 14 amino acids. The CDR3 DNA follows: TGTGCCAGCAGCGTCGGACGACGCCCCGGGGAGCTGTTTTTT. It translates to CASSVGRRPGELFF.

This rearrangement joins TRBV4-3 to TRBJ2-1; perhaps TRBD2 as D (7 bases). CDR1 is LGHNA, CDR2 YSLEER, per germline. This CDR3 is 16 amino acids long. Trimming took off 0 bases at V and 9 bases at J, with 18 bases between the two ends. CDR3 nucleotides: TGCGCCAGCAGCCAAGAGGGTAAAGGGGGGGAGGGTGAGCAGTTCTTC. Translation gives CASSQEGKGGEGEQFF.

The chain joins TRBV2 to TRBJ2-1, with a possible D match to TRBD1 (5 bases). The CDR3 loop spans 16 amino acids. Trimming removed 5 bases at V and 8 bases at J, with 22 bases between. Germline assignment: CDR1 SNHLY and CDR2 FYNNEI. The CDR3 DNA reads as TGTGCCAGCAGTTATGACCTACATCTCCTGGGGCATGAGCAGTTCTTC. Its protein product is CASSYDLHLLGHEQFF. Full variable domain (outside the CDR3, taken from reference TRBV2 and TRBJ2-1): EPEVTQTPSHQVTQMGQEVILRCVPISNHLYFYWYRQILGQKVEFLVSFYNNEISEKSEIFDDQFSVERPDGSNFTLKIRSTKLEDSAMYFCASSYDLHLLGHEQFFGPGTRLTVL.

This sequence joins TRBV7-9 and TRBJ2-1, with D tentatively TRBD2 (6 bases). Germline V gives CDR1 SEHNR, CDR2 FQNEAQ (reference sequence). CDR3 length: 12 residues. The V end was cut by 5 bases, the J end by 7 bases, with 9 bases between. Here the CDR3 DNA reads TGTGCCAGCAGCCAAGGGACTAATGAGCAGTTCTTC. As protein: CASSQGTNEQFF.

The CDR3 DNA follows: TGCGCCAGCAGCCAGGCAACTGAGAACTACGAGCAGTACTTC. Its protein product is CASSQATENYEQYF. The rearrangement links TRBV4-3 to TRBJ2-7; D is unresolved. The germline V gene encodes CDR1 LGHNA and CDR2 YSLEER. CDR3 length: 14 residues. V shed 3 bases and J shed 3 bases, with 12 bases lying between them.

As to this clone: Other DNA sequences in the same sample also yield this CDR3. CDR3 nucleotide sequence: TGTGCCAGCAGCTCAGGACCCGGGTACGAGCAGTACTTC. Protein product: CASSSGPGYEQYF. The chain combines TRBV7-2 with TRBJ2-7; no definite D call. CDR1 is SGHTA, CDR2 FQGNSA, per germline. The CDR3 contains 13 residues. The V end was cut by 4 bases, the J end by 4 bases, with 11 bases between.